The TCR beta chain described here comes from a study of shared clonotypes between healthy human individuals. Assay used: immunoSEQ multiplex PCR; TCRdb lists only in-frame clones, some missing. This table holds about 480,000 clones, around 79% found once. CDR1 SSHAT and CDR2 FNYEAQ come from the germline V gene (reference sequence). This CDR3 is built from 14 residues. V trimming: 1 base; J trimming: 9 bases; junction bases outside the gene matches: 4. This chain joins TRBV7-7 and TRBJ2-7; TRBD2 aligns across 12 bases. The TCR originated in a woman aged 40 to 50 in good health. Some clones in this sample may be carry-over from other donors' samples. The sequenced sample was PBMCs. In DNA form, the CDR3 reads TGTGCCAGCAGCTTAGGACTAGCGGGAGACCGGCAGTACTTC. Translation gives CASSLGLAGDRQYF.